These 10 T cell receptor beta chains were all obtained from the same sample, sequenced in a study of radiotherapy plus CTLA-4 blockade in lung cancer. Only in-frame clones appear in the TCRdb table, and some are missing; sequencing was by immunoSEQ multiplex PCR. The repertoire holds about 91,000 clones, more than 70% seen once, with over 12% in the top ten. Material: peripheral blood, obtained from a patient treated with radiotherapy plus ipilimumab. These receptors were obtained from a human donor with non-small cell lung cancer that progressed on radiotherapy plus ipilimumab.

The rearrangement uses TRBV11-2 and TRBJ2-1; no clear D gene. The CDR3 runs to 15 residues. V was trimmed by 5 bases and J by 9 bases, leaving 20 bases between them. Germline V gene data show CDR1 as SGHAT and CDR2 as FQNNGV. CDR3 residues: CASSPGGSLPGEQFF. The CDR3 nucleotides are TGTGCCAGCAGCCCCGGTGGCAGTCTACCGGGTGAGCAGTTCTTC.

The V gene is TRBV6-1, the J gene TRBJ2-7; D ambiguous. Germline loops: CDR1 MNHNS, CDR2 SASEGT. V was shortened by 4 bases and J by 1 base, with 14 bases between the two germline ends. This CDR3 is 15 amino acids long. CDR3 sequence reads: CASSAEQLTSYEQYF. In nucleotides, the CDR3 is TGTGCCAGCAGTGCAGAGCAACTAACGTCCTACGAGCAGTACTTC.

This clone is a singleton in its sample. The gene calls are TRBV28 and TRBJ1-2; TRBD1 is a possible D gene (5 bases). Germline CDR1 is MDHEN and CDR2 is SYDVKM. Trimming cost V 5 bases and J 8 bases, with 9 bases left between them. This CDR3 has 11 amino acids. The CDR3 bases are TGTGCCAGCAGTGGGACTCACGGCTACACCTTC. Its translation: CASSGTHGYTF.

This rearrangement joins TRBV18 to TRBJ1-6; tentatively, D is TRBD1 (6 bases). With 1 base removed from V and 0 bases from J, the gap between germline ends came to 16 bases. The length of the CDR3 is 19 residues. The germline V gene encodes CDR1 KGHSH and CDR2 LQKENI. CDR3 DNA sequence: TGTGCCAGCTCACCACAGGACAGCGAAAGGAGCTCCTATAATTCACCCCTCCACTTT. Translated: CASSPQDSERSSYNSPLHF.

The V gene is TRBV5-1, the J gene TRBJ2-2, with 7 nucleotides matching TRBD1. Germline V gene data show CDR1 as SGHRS and CDR2 as YFSETQ. The J segment lost 0 bases and the V segment lost 6 bases, leaving 11 bases of the junction unmatched. The CDR3 extends over 17 amino acids. The chain's CDR3 is CASTPSSTGTNTGELFF. CDR3 nucleotide sequence: TGCGCCAGCACCCCATCATCGACAGGGACGAACACCGGGGAGCTGTTTTTT.

CDR3 DNA sequence: TGTGCCAGCGAGCGGGAGGGGGGCGGGGAGCTGTTTTTT. Translation gives CASEREGGGELFF. The V and J genes are TRBV2 and TRBJ2-2; 10 positions match TRBD2. Trimming took 8 bases from V and 7 from J; bases not matched to a gene: 4. The CDR3 extends over 13 amino acids. Germline CDR1 SNHLY, CDR2 FYNNEI.

This chain links TRBV9 with TRBJ2-1; 9 positions match TRBD2. The V and J ends lost 0 bases and 5 bases, in that order; junction bases with no gene match: 0. CDR1 and CDR2 from the germline V gene are SGDLS and YYNGEE. The CDR3 length is 14 residues. CDR3 sequence reads: CASSVGLADNEQFF. The CDR3 DNA reads TGTGCCAGCAGCGTAGGACTAGCGGACAATGAGCAGTTCTTC. The full variable domain, its missing parts supplied by reference TRBV9 and TRBJ2-1, is DSGVTQTPKHLITATGQRVTLRCSPRSGDLSVYWYQQSLDQGLQFLIQYYNGEERAKGNILERFSAQQFPDLHSELNLSSLELGDSALYFCASSVGLADNEQFFGPGTRLTVL.

The CDR3 loop is CASGLVHSVWFF. CDR3 DNA: TGTGCTAGTGGTTTGGTACACTCTGTTTGGTTCTTC. The chain has TRBV12-5 and TRBJ2-1; D not resolved. In germline, CDR1 is LGHNT, CDR2 FRNRAP. The germline V and J ends were trimmed by 0 bases and 15 bases, with 12 bases remaining between them. This CDR3 region has 12 residues.

The J gene is TRBJ2-5, the V gene TRBV4-1, with TRBD2 matching over 11 bases. Trimming removed 4 bases from V and 3 bases from J; junction bases left unmatched: 10. The CDR3 covers 17 residues. Germline-derived CDR1 and CDR2 are MGHRA and YSYEKL. CDR3 residues: CASSPLELAGAEETQYF. The CDR3 DNA reads TGCGCCAGCAGCCCCCTGGAACTAGCGGGAGCGGAAGAGACCCAGTACTTC.

The chain recombines TRBV19 with TRBJ1-5; possibly TRBD1 for D (6 bases). CDR1 and CDR2 (germline): LNHDA, SQIVND (reference sequence). V was pared by 3 bases and J by 2 bases, with 11 bases between. The CDR3 loop spans 15 amino acids. The CDR3: CASSIGGRGNQPQHF. The DNA of the CDR3 is TGTGCCAGTAGTATCGGGGGCAGGGGCAATCAGCCCCAGCATTTT. The whole variable domain, filled in from reference TRBV19 and TRBJ1-5, reads DGGITQSPKYLFRKEGQNVTLSCEQNLNHDAMYWYRQDPGQGLRLIYYSQIVNDFQKGDIAEGYSVSREKKESFPLTVTSAQKNPTAFYLCASSIGGRGNQPQHFGDGTRLSIL.